This entry is about one TCR beta chain. This clonotype was seen at least ten times. Its recognized antigen is unknown. Nothing much larger sits one base from this clone, and base qualities are not available. The CDR3 runs 16 amino acids, cysteine and phenylalanine included. Just the 48-base CDR3 DNA is kept, in frame starting at base 1. From the germline V gene, CDR1 is MGHRA and CDR2 is YSYEKL. V is cut by 1 base and J by 5 bases, and the space between the germline ends is 16 bases. TCR beta VDJ combination and CDR3 sequence profiling used genomic DNA as the template. TCR repertoire sequencing was run on an Illumina HiSeq 2000. Per the source publication's procedure: Repertoire assessment relied on Simpson's diversity index, CDR3 size and DJ length profiles, and TRBV/TRBJ rearrangement plots. The most abundant DNA sequence in the deep sequencing data was defined as the immunodominant clone. CDR3 amino acid sequences were screened for sharing across subjects and were compared with published repertoires and the VDJdb database. TCRdb itself trimmed the public reads at Q25 with fastp, ran MiXCR and retained productive beta chains. Entries are consolidated by CDR3 protein sequence, retaining the most common genes and DNA. Clone size and V and J calls follow TCRdb, not the original study. The table for this sample lists about 160,000 distinct CDR3 sequences; 40% to 50% of them were counted only once. The ten largest clones take up roughly 29% of the sample.

This entry belongs to a study of CD8+CD57+ T cells in acquired aplastic anemia listed by TCRdb under 2018. Looking at the study overall: Extracted DNA from sorted CD4+ and CD8+ cells averaged approximately 3 ug, ranging from about 0.17 to 30 ug. CD8+CD57+ expansion was defined as frequency above the mean frequency observed in healthy subjects.

The paper as a whole reports these results and caveats: Between patients and healthy controls, no significant difference in CD8+ Simpson's diversity was found (P=0.060). Roughly 31 CD8+ CDR3 sequences were shared between patients and controls but appeared highly expressed in patients and within their immunodominant clones.

The patients picked for sequencing were ones in whom flow cytometry had shown an expansion of CD8+CD57+ cells. All patients had severe acquired aplastic anemia diagnosed by International Study of Aplastic Anemia and Agranulocytosis and Camitta criteria. Patients had received no therapy at the time of blood sampling. TCR repertoires of sorted CD4+ and CD8+ blood T cells from severe aplastic anemia patients and healthy subjects were deep-sequenced in the study. Patients were enrolled in the USA under clinicaltrials.gov protocols 00001620, 01623167, 00001397, 00071045, 00081523 and 00961064. Ficoll-Paque density gradient centrifugation was used to isolate peripheral blood mononuclear cells. Before DNA was extracted, CD4+ and CD8+ T cells were sorted using either FACS or magnetic beads.

The sequenced sample consisted of sorted CD4+, CD8+, or CD8+CD57+ T cells (not recorded which) from PBMCs. The chain couples TRBV4-1 to TRBJ2-3; the D gene remains uncertain. This receptor was identified in a human donor with aplastic anemia. The nucleotide sequence is TGCGCCAGCAGCCAAGTAGAAGGCCAAGGGCTAGATACGCAGTATTTT. Translated, this is CASSQVEGQGLDTQYF.